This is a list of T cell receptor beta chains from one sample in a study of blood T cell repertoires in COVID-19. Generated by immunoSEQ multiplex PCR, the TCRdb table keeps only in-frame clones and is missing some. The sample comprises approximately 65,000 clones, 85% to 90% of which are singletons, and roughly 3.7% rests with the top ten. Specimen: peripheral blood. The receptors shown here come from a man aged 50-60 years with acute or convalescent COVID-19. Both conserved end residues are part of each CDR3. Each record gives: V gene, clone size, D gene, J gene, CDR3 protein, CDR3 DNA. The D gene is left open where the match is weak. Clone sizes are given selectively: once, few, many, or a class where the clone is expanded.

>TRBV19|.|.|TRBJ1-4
CASSIGSGSSNEKLFF
TGTGCCAGTAGTATCGGTAGTGGTTCGTCTAATGAAAAACTGTTTTTT
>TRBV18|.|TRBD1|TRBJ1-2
CASSTDRDYGYTF
TGTGCCAGCTCAACGGACAGGGACTATGGCTACACCTTC
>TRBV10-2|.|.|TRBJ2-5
CASQEGETQYF
TGCGCCAGCCAGGAGGGAGAGACCCAGTACTTC
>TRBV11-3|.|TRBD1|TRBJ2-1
CASSLAQGAGNEQFF
TGTGCCAGCAGCTTAGCGCAGGGGGCGGGAAATGAGCAGTTCTTC
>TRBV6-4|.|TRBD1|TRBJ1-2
CASSDGETGSVHGYTF
TGTGCCAGCAGTGATGGGGAGACAGGGAGTGTCCATGGCTACACCTTC
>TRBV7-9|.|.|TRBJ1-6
CASSPTGFSYNSPLHF
TGTGCCAGCAGCCCGACAGGATTCTCCTATAATTCACCCCTCCACTTT
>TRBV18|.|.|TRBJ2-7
CASSLAGPEQYF
TGTGCCAGCTCACTCGCAGGGCCCGAGCAGTACTTC
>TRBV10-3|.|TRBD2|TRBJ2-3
CATTYRSTSGRAGDTQYF
TGTGCCACCACATACCGTTCGACTAGCGGGAGGGCCGGAGATACGCAGTATTTT
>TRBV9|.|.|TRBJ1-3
CASSRTGSGNTIYF
TGTGCCAGCAGCCGAACAGGGAGCGGAAACACCATATATTTT
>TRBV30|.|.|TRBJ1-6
CAWKQGPNSPLHF
TGTGCCTGGAAACAGGGACCCAATTCACCCCTCCACTTT
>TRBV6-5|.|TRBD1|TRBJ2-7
CASSYSGQTYEQYF
TGTGCCAGCAGTTACTCGGGACAGACCTACGAGCAGTACTTC
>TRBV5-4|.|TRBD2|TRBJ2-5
CASRETSGETQYF
TGTGCCAGCAGGGAAACTAGCGGTGAGACCCAGTACTTC
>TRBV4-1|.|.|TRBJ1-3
CASSHADRRSGNTIYF
TGCGCCAGCAGCCACGCAGACAGGCGCTCTGGAAACACCATATATTTT
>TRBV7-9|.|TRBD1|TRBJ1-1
CASSIGQGEAFF
TGTGCCAGCAGCATTGGACAGGGAGAAGCTTTCTTT
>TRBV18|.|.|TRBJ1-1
CVSSPLEGTTEAFF
TGTGTCAGCTCACCACTTGAGGGAACCACTGAAGCTTTCTTT
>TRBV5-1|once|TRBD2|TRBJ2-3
CASSLVAGGHTDTQYF
TGCGCCAGCAGCTTGGTAGCGGGAGGACACACAGATACGCAGTATTTT
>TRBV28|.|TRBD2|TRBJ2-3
CASSSSSGRFPRWDTQYF
TGTGCCAGCAGTTCCTCTAGCGGGAGATTCCCCCGGTGGGATACGCAGTATTTT
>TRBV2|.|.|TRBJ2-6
CASRETGSGANVLTF
TGTGCCAGCAGGGAAACAGGGAGCGGGGCCAACGTCCTGACTTTC
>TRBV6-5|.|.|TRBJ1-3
CASGGQQPIYF
TGTGCCAGCGGAGGACAGCAGCCCATATATTTT
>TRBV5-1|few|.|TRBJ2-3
CASSPGVGTDTQYF
TGCGCCAGCAGCCCAGGTGTAGGCACAGATACGCAGTATTTT
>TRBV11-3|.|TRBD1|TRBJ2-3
CASSFRGQGRTDTQYF
TGTGCCAGCAGCTTCCGCGGACAGGGCCGCACAGATACGCAGTATTTT
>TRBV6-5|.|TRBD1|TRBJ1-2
CASRPRGRNYGYTF
TGTGCCAGCAGGCCGAGGGGGCGGAACTATGGCTACACCTTC
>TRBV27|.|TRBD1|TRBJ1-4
CASSGLQGTGEKLFF
TGTGCCAGCAGTGGGCTACAGGGGACGGGAGAAAAACTGTTTTTT
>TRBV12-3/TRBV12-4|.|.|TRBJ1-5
CASSARPGQPQHF
TGTGCCAGCAGTGCACGCCCCGGGCAGCCCCAGCATTTT
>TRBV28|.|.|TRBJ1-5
CASSPDRSNQPQHF
TGTGCCAGCAGTCCAGACAGGAGCAATCAGCCCCAGCATTTT
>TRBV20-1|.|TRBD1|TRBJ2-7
CSANPRTGVYF
TGCAGTGCTAATCCTCGGACAGGGGTTTACTTC
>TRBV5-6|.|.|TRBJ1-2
CASSLDQGEGYTF
TGTGCCAGCAGCTTGGATCAGGGTGAGGGCTACACCTTC
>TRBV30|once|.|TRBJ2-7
CAWSTQGNEQYF
TGTGCCTGGAGTACCCAGGGGAACGAGCAGTACTTC
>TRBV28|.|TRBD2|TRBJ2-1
CASSSTGTSANNEQFF
TGTGCCAGCAGCTCCACCGGGACTAGCGCCAACAATGAGCAGTTCTTC
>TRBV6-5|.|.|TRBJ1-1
CASSYNGDTEAFF
TGTGCCAGCAGTTATAACGGGGACACTGAAGCTTTCTTT
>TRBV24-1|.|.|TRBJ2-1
CATSGDRPIYNEQFF
TGTGCCACCAGTGGAGACAGACCGATTTACAATGAGCAGTTCTTC
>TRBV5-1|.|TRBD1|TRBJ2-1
CASSATGGSSYNEQFF
TGCGCCAGCAGCGCTACAGGGGGCAGCTCCTACAATGAGCAGTTCTTC
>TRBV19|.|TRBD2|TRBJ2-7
CASSIASSGGGEQYF
TGTGCCAGTAGTATAGCCTCTAGCGGGGGTGGCGAGCAGTACTTC
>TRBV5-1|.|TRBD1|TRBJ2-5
CASSEGQLQETQYF
TGCGCCAGCAGCGAGGGACAGCTCCAAGAGACCCAGTACTTC
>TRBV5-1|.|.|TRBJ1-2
CASSLGPGLLGVSEGYTF
TGCGCCAGCAGCTTGGGCCCGGGTTTGCTAGGGGTATCGGAGGGCTACACCTTC
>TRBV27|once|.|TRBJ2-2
CASSPLGRPRELFF
TGTGCCAGCAGTCCCCTCGGTCGCCCCAGGGAGCTGTTTTTT